The entry below gives a single T cell receptor beta chain sequence along with its context. This sample was taken from a study of blood T cell repertoires in COVID-19. As for the study in general: Specimens from acute and convalescent COVID-19 originated in the United States, Italy and Spain. PBMCs, B-cell-depleted T cells, or T cells provided the cDNA or gDNA that made up the material.

Trimming cost V 3 bases and J 8 bases, with 10 bases left between them. The CDR3 length is 12 residues. Germline values: CDR1 LNHDA, CDR2 SQIVND (reference sequence). Authors' methods: By means of reference gene primer amplification, nucleated cell counts were estimated. Generated by immunoSEQ multiplex PCR, the TCRdb table keeps only in-frame clones and is missing some. V, J and clone size are taken as reported in that table, and D and trimming were inferred from the DNA itself. This sample has around 100,000 clones; 70% to 90% occur once, and the top ten carry 2% to 2.5%. Sequenced material: peripheral blood. This clonotype was sampled from a human donor in a cohort sampled during active COVID-19. The V and J genes are TRBV19 and TRBJ1-2; D call uncertain. The CDR3 sequence is CASSMSGIGYTF. In nucleotides, the CDR3 is TGTGCCAGTAGTATGTCCGGGATCGGCTACACCTTC.